The sequence of this T cell receptor (beta chain) was determined in a study of blood T cell repertoires in COVID-19. The CDR3 runs to 18 residues. V trimming: 0 bases; J trimming: 0 bases; junction bases outside the gene matches: 8. Some clones are missing from TCRdb's copy, which holds only in-frame ones; the method was immunoSEQ multiplex PCR. Altogether more than 90,000 clones are present, less than 80% being singletons, with the ten largest covering about 2.7%. Source material: peripheral blood. The sequence came from a man over 45 with acute or convalescent COVID-19. The genes are TRBV23-1 and TRBJ2-4, with 7 nucleotides matching TRBD1. TRBV23-1 carries the ORF label, with uncertain function. The CDR3 DNA reads as TGCGCCAGCAGTCAATCGGGCTCCAGGGGGTTAGCCAAAAACATTCAGTACTTC. Residues: CASSQSGSRGLAKNIQYF.